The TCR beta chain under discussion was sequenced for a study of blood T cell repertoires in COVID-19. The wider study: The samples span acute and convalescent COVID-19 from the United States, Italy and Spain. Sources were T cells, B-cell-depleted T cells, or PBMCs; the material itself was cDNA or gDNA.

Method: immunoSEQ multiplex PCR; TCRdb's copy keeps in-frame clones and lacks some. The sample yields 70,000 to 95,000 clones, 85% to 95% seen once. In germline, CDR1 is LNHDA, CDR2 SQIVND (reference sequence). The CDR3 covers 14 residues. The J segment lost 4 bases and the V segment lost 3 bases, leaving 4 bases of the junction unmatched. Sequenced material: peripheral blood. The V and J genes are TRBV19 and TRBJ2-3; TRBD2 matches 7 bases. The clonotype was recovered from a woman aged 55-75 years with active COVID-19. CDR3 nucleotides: TGTGCCAGTAGTATTGGCGGGAGCGCAGATACGCAGTATTTT. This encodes CASSIGGSADTQYF.